This entry features one TCR beta chain sequence. Its antigen is not known. This record belongs to a study of PD-1 blockade in classical Hodgkin lymphoma. Findings of the study overall: The causes of the repertoire differences, possibly disease activity or prior therapy, remain undefined.

The sample's time point: newly diagnosed, previously untreated cHL patient sample. With magnetic negative selection, CD4+ T cells were purified from PBMCs that had been thawed. The authors used newly diagnosed, untreated classical Hodgkin lymphoma PBMCs as comparison. Profiling relied on immunoSEQ multiplex PCR, and the TCRdb table lists in-frame clones only, not all of them. The sample includes 20,000 to 25,000 clones, around nine tenths of them seen just once. This CDR3 region has 15 residues. Deletions cut 0 bases from V and 0 bases from J, with 8 bases between. CDR1 and CDR2 (germline): KGHSH, LQKENI.

This chain joins TRBV18 and TRBJ1-1; D is unresolved. The sequence came from a human donor with classical Hodgkin lymphoma. The specimen sequenced was CD4+ T cells from blood. The CDR3 loop is CASSPPGTVNTEAFF. In nucleotides, the CDR3 is TGTGCCAGCTCACCACCGGGAACGGTGAACACTGAAGCTTTCTTT.